This TCR beta chain was identified during a study of T cells in Graves' hyperthyroidism and ophthalmopathy. The overall study: Blood was drawn when the patient was first diagnosed and still untreated.

This clonotype was recorded many times. Its target is not known. The length of the CDR3 is 13 residues. Germline V CDR1 and CDR2: MNHEY, SVGAGI. Trimming took 5 bases from V and 6 from J, leaving 11 bases between them. Clinical symptoms, serum thyroxine, TRAb, thyroid ultrasound and orbital computed tomography established diagnosis. From less than 13 ml of fresh peripheral blood, PBMCs were isolated. Study-wide findings and caveats: Most expanded thyroid clonotypes above 0.001 recurred in blood.

Using RNA transcripts as the source, TCR beta CDR3 regions were amplified. HTBI primers were employed in a first-round RT-PCR of the TCR CDR3. TCRdb ran MiXCR on the multiplex PCR reads and lists one entry per CDR3 protein. The sample lists over 700,000 distinct CDR3 sequences; over 35% were seen once. Sequencing was carried out using blood. V gene TRBV6-5 combines with J gene TRBJ1-5; D remains ambiguous. The TCR was taken from a woman aged 40 to 50 with Graves' hyperthyroidism. The DNA for the CDR3 is TGTGCCAGCAGTGTGGGGAATGGTCAGCCCCAGCATTTT. It encodes CASSVGNGQPQHF.